This passage covers 18 T cell receptor beta chains from one sample sequenced in a study of spatial heterogeneity in lung cancer. Study results and limitations: How many expanded intratumoral alpha and beta TCRs were present tracked the tumor mutation count, which was a count of nonsynonymous mutations.

The time point: sample taken at primary tumor resection. TCRdb processed the 5' RACE reads anew with MiXCR; each CDR3 protein has one entry. The table lists 20,000 to 25,000 distinct CDR3 sequences, more than 8% of them singletons. These TCRs are of unknown antigen specificity. The source was lung tumor tissue, collected at surgery. The receptors were gathered from a male donor with early-stage non-small cell lung cancer.

This clonotype was found many times. The chain has TRBV6-2 or TRBV6-3 and TRBJ2-3; the D gene is possibly TRBD1 (5 bases). Germline assignment: CDR1 MNHEY and CDR2 SVGEGT. CDR3 length: 12 amino acids. With 2 bases removed from V and 7 bases from J, the gap between germline ends came to 7 bases. The CDR3 DNA follows: TGTGCCAGCAGTTACGGGGCAAATACGCAGTATTTT. It encodes CASSYGANTQYF.

In this sample, this clonotype turned up many times. The chain is built from TRBV9 and TRBJ2-1; perhaps TRBD2 as D (6 bases). V lost 1 base to trimming and J lost 6 bases, with 8 bases between them. Germline-derived CDR1 and CDR2 are SGDLS and YYNGEE. CDR3 length: 13 residues. The CDR3 coding sequence is TGTGCCAGCAGCGTAACTAGCACCAATGAGCAGTTCTTC. Translating it yields CASSVTSTNEQFF. Looking up the rest from reference TRBV9 and TRBJ2-1 gives the full variable domain: DSGVTQTPKHLITATGQRVTLRCSPRSGDLSVYWYQQSLDQGLQFLIQYYNGEERAKGNILERFSAQQFPDLHSELNLSSLELGDSALYFCASSVTSTNEQFFGPGTRLTVL.

The rearrangement links TRBV27 to TRBJ1-5, with D hard to call. Germline V lookup: CDR1 MNHEY, CDR2 SMNVEV (reference sequence). With 8 bases removed from V and 3 bases from J, the gap between germline ends came to 14 bases. The CDR3 has 14 residues. The CDR3 sequence is CASPQLPVNQPQHF. The DNA of the CDR3 is TGTGCCAGCCCTCAGTTACCGGTCAATCAGCCCCAGCATTTT.

Only a few counts were recorded for this clonotype. The chain employs TRBV18 and TRBJ2-4; unclear D gene. CDR1 is KGHSH, CDR2 LQKENI, per germline. Trimming stripped 3 bases from V and 10 bases from J, with 25 bases between. This CDR3 has 17 amino acids. The CDR3 DNA is TGTGCCAGCTCACCGTCGAGGTCGAGGATCGGCAAGACTATTCAGTACTTC. The encoded protein is CASSPSRSRIGKTIQYF.

The CDR3 is CASSLEGHGGETQYF. The CDR3 DNA reads as TGCGCCAGCAGCTTGGAGGGACACGGGGGAGAGACCCAGTACTTC. This sequence joins TRBV5-1 and TRBJ2-5, with D tentatively TRBD1 or TRBD2 (6 bases each). Germline loops: CDR1 SGHRS, CDR2 YFSETQ. This CDR3 comprises 15 residues. Deletions cut 0 bases from V and 4 bases from J, with 13 bases between.

The rearrangement joins TRBV6-5 to TRBJ2-7, with TRBD1 identical over 9 bases. The CDR3 sequence is 15 residues long. Trimming at V came to 6 bases and at J to 6 bases, leaving 12 bases not matched to a gene. The germline V gene encodes CDR1 MNHEY and CDR2 SVGAGI. CDR3 protein: CASSTPGQGRLEQYF. The CDR3 DNA sequence: TGTGCCAGCAGCACCCCGGGACAGGGCCGTCTCGAGCAGTACTTC.

This clonotype was picked up many times. The CDR3 spells CSLRDRGYNEQFF. CDR3 DNA: TGCAGCCTCCGGGACAGGGGCTACAATGAGCAGTTCTTC. The chain has TRBV29-1 and TRBJ2-1; 10 nucleotides agree with TRBD1. Germline V CDR1 and CDR2: SQVTM, ANQGSEA. After removal of 8 bases from V and 3 bases from J, the junction contained 4 bases not matched to a gene. This CDR3 is 13 amino acids long.

This clonotype showed up many times. This chain joins TRBV20-1 and TRBJ1-4; maybe TRBD1 (5 bases). V dropped 3 bases and J dropped 6 bases, with 14 bases sitting between them. Looked up from germline, CDR1 is DFQATT and CDR2 is SNEGSKA (reference sequence). The length of the CDR3 is 14 residues. The CDR3 region has the DNA TGCAGTGCTAGGATTGGGGGAGTGTATGAAAAACTGTTTTTT. Its translation: CSARIGGVYEKLFF.

This clonotype was recorded many times. V usage is TRBV7-3 and J usage is TRBJ2-2; D gene ambiguous. CDR1 is SGHTA, CDR2 FQGTGA, per germline. The ends were cut back, 2 bases at V and 2 bases at J, with 18 bases in the middle. This CDR3 has 18 residues. Here the CDR3 DNA reads TGTGCCAGCAGCTTAGGAAGGCCCGAACCCCAAAACACCGGGGAGCTGTTTTTT. Its translation: CASSLGRPEPQNTGELFF.

This clonotype turned up a few times. The chain's CDR3 is CASSFRGPPDTQYF. The CDR3 DNA follows: TGCGCCAGCAGCTTTAGGGGGCCGCCAGATACGCAGTATTTT. This chain joins TRBV5-1 and TRBJ2-3; 7 bases align to TRBD1. From germline, CDR1 is SGHRS and CDR2 YFSETQ. The J segment lost 4 bases and the V segment lost 2 bases, leaving 4 bases of the junction unmatched. The CDR3 extends over 14 amino acids. The whole variable domain, remainder taken from reference TRBV5-1 and TRBJ2-3, is KAGVTQTPRYLIKTRGQQVTLSCSPISGHRSVSWYQQTPGQGLQFLFEYFSETQRNKGNFPGRFSGRQFSNSRSEMNVSTLELGDSALYLCASSFRGPPDTQYFGPGTRLTVL.

This clonotype was counted at least ten times. The genes are TRBV28 and TRBJ2-2, with 10 bases that match TRBD1. Trimming cost V 2 bases and J 7 bases; bases outside gene matches: 7. Looked up from germline, CDR1 is MDHEN and CDR2 is SYDVKM. This CDR3 comprises 16 residues. The CDR3 DNA reads TGTGCCAGCAGTTTAGGGACAGGGGTGAGCGGCGGGGAGCTGTTTTTT. Its translation: CASSLGTGVSGGELFF.

The chain joins TRBV20-1 to TRBJ2-6; the D is unclear. With 6 bases removed from V and 2 bases from J, the gap between germline ends came to 8 bases. The CDR3 has 13 residues. Looked up from germline, CDR1 is DFQATT and CDR2 is SNEGSKA (reference sequence). This CDR3 is CSASKTGANVLTF. Here the CDR3 DNA reads TGCAGTGCGAGTAAAACTGGGGCCAACGTCCTGACTTTC.

The sample holds many counts of this clonotype. The chain uses TRBV7-9 and TRBJ2-7; TRBD2 might be the D (7 bases). V dropped 3 bases and J dropped 9 bases, with 15 bases sitting between them. The CDR3 runs 13 residues. Germline loops: CDR1 SEHNR, CDR2 FQNEAQ (reference sequence). The CDR3 DNA is TGTGCCAGCAGCTTTAAAGGGGGGGCAGGGCAGTACTTC. This codes for CASSFKGGAGQYF.

This clonotype was recorded many times. The rearrangement joins TRBV6-2 or TRBV6-3 to TRBJ1-1, with D possibly matching TRBD1 (5 bases). Trimming removed 8 bases at V and 4 bases at J, with 14 bases between. This CDR3 is 13 amino acids long. CDR1 is MNHEY and CDR2 is SVGEGT in the germline V gene. CDR3 region: CASRLTGPTEAFF. In DNA form, the CDR3 reads TGTGCCAGCCGCCTGACGGGGCCCACTGAAGCTTTCTTT.

This clonotype has just a few counts. The CDR3 DNA is TGTGCCAGCAGTCTAACAGGGTTAGCGGGAGGTGCAGATACGCAGTATTTT. This translates into CASSLTGLAGGADTQYF. V usage is TRBV2 and J usage is TRBJ2-3, with TRBD2 identical over 10 bases. CDR1 and CDR2 (germline): SNHLY, FYNNEI. CDR3 length: 17 residues. V dropped 5 bases and J dropped 4; count of bases not matched to a gene: 12.

This clonotype was picked up many times. The rearrangement joins TRBV9 to TRBJ2-2; TRBD2 is a possible D gene (5 bases). The CDR3 length is 15 residues. With 0 bases removed from V and 0 bases from J, the gap between germline ends came to 6 bases. Germline values: CDR1 SGDLS, CDR2 YYNGEE. The CDR3 bases are TGTGCCAGCAGCGTAGTCGGGGCGAACACCGGGGAGCTGTTTTTT. It is translated as CASSVVGANTGELFF.

At least ten counts were recorded for this clonotype. The chain recombines TRBV28 with TRBJ2-1; a weak D match, TRBD2 (6 bases). The V and J ends lost 3 bases and 6 bases respectively, with 6 bases between them. This CDR3 spans 12 amino acids. Germline CDR1 reads MDHEN; CDR2 reads SYDVKM. The CDR3 sequence is CASSLTSNEQFF. CDR3 in DNA: TGTGCCAGCAGTTTGACTAGCAATGAGCAGTTCTTC. Full variable domain (remainder filled in from reference TRBV28 and TRBJ2-1): DVKVTQSSRYLVKRTGEKVFLECVQDMDHENMFWYRQDPGLGLRLIYFSYDVKMKEKGDIPEGYSVSREKKERFSLILESASTNQTSMYLCASSLTSNEQFFGPGTRLTVL.

In its sample, this clonotype was seen many times. The rearrangement uses TRBV6-5 and TRBJ2-5, with D unclear. Trimming took 2 bases from V and 4 from J, leaving 8 bases between them. This CDR3 comprises 13 residues. CDR1 MNHEY and CDR2 SVGAGI come from the germline V gene. CDR3 loop: CASSYGERETQYF. In nucleotides, the CDR3 is TGTGCCAGCAGTTACGGAGAGAGAGAGACCCAGTACTTC.